This TCR beta chain comes out of a study of blood T cell repertoires in COVID-19. Study-wide context: PBMCs, B-cell-depleted T cells, or T cells provided the cDNA or gDNA that made up the material.

This CDR3 is built from 13 residues. The germline V gene has CDR1 SEHNR and CDR2 FQNEAQ (reference sequence). V was clipped by 0 bases and J by 6 bases, with 5 bases between them. TCRdb's copy holds only in-frame clones and misses some; the assay was immunoSEQ multiplex PCR. The sample has some 200,000 clones; approximately 84% are singletons. Sequencing used peripheral blood. The rearrangement uses TRBV7-9 and TRBJ2-2; D is ambiguous. This receptor was obtained from a young woman who had recovered from COVID-19. The CDR3 bases are TGTGCCAGCAGCTTAGCTCTCCCCGGGGAGCTGTTTTTT. As protein: CASSLALPGELFF.